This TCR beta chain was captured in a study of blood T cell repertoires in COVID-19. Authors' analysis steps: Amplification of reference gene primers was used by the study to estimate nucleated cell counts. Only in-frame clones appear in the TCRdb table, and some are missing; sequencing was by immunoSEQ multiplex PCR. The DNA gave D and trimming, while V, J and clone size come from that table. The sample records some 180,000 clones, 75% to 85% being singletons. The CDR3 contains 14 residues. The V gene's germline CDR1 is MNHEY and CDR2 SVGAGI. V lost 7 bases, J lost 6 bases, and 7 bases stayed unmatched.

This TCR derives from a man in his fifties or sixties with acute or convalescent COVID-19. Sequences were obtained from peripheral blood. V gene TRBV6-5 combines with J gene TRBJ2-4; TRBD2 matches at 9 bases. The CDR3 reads CASTIAGVANIQYF. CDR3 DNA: TGTGCCAGCACTATAGCGGGAGTTGCAAACATTCAGTACTTC.